This TCR beta chain appears in the sequencing data of a study of blood T cell repertoires in COVID-19 (dated by TCRdb to between 2020 and 2021). Notes on the research overall: The collaborator samples originated in the United States, Italy and Spain and spanned the acute and convalescent phases of COVID-19. The material from the prospective study consisted of cDNA or gDNA derived from T cells, B-cell-depleted T cells, or PBMCs. HLA class I and class II types, where available, came from metadata supplied by the sample provider rather than from assay-based typing. Sample metadata almost always included a de-identified subject ID, COVID-19 status, age in years and sex. The samples were drawn from the first 160 participants of the ongoing ImmuneRACE study and from over a thousand subjects provided by 6 global collaborators. The repertoires were made available in a free public database intended to serve as a resource for research on the immune response to SARS-CoV-2. Deeply sampled blood TCRbeta repertoires from subjects exposed to, actively infected with, or recovered from COVID-19 were included in the dataset. Paper-wide results and their limitations: The quantity of clinical and demographic metadata differed by source and by participant and was supplied without curation.

Each collaborating institution followed its own protocols to collect whole blood in K2EDTA tubes. For TCRbeta analysis, collaborators shipped samples as frozen whole blood, isolated PBMCs, or DNA extracted from either of those sample types. Notes on this clone: It has no known antigen specificity. Within one base of it there is no much larger clone, and no base qualities were kept.

TCRbeta CDR3 regions were amplified from genomic DNA using the immunoSEQ Assay, a bias-controlled multiplex PCR. The source study handled its data this way. Within the assay, amplification of reference gene primers was used to estimate how many nucleated cells each sample contained. To quantify the absolute abundance of each unique TCRbeta CDR3 rearrangement, sequence reads were collapsed and filtered. For each sample, productive Simpson clonality was calculated as the square root of Simpson's diversity index across productive rearrangements. What TCRdb holds here is the immuneACCESS table cut down to in-frame rearrangements. Part of the clones is not present; checked against another copy, under half of the missing clones reflect an unresolved V gene, and the others are unexplained. Clonal size and the V and J genes are those of that table, whereas D and trimming came from the DNA. The sample profile shows some 400,000 clones; around 90% of them were found once. 2.5% to 3.5% of the sample is in the top ten clones.

In the germline V gene, CDR1 corresponds to SGHRS and CDR2 to YFSETQ. Here V drops 4 bases and J drops 4 bases, and the junction holds 4 bases not matched to any gene. The CDR3 measures 15 amino acids from cysteine to phenylalanine. The kept DNA is CDR3 alone, 45 bases in frame from the first base. Rearrangement joined TRBV5-1 to TRBJ2-5; the junction holds 13 bases that match TRBD2. This receptor was identified in a human donor in a cohort sampled during active COVID-19. The sample comprised peripheral blood. For the CDR3, the sequence is CASSIRTSGGETQYF. The bases read TGCGCCAGCAGCATACGGACTAGCGGGGGAGAGACCCAGTACTTC.